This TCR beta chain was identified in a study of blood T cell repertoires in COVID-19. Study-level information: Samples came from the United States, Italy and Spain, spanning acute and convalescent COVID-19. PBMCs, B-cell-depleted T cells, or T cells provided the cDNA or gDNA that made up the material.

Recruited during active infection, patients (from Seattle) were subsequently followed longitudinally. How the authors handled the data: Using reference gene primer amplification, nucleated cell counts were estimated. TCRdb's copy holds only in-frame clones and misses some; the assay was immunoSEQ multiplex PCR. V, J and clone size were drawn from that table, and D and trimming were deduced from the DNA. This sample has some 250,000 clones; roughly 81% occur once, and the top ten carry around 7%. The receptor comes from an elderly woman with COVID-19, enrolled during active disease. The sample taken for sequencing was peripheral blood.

The CDR3 DNA reads TGCGCCAGCAGCTTGGGCCCCGCAGGTGGGGCCTCTGGGGCCAACGTCCTGACTTTC. Translation gives CASSLGPAGGASGANVLTF. This rearrangement joins TRBV5-1 to TRBJ2-6; D is perhaps TRBD1 (5 bases). The CDR3 has 19 residues. The germline gives CDR1 SGHRS, CDR2 YFSETQ. Trimming took 0 bases from V and 0 from J, leaving 16 bases between them.